This T cell receptor (beta chain) was sequenced during a study of response to subunit inactivated influenza vaccine. To note about this clonotype: The antigen is unknown.

TCRdb fed the RT-PCR reads into MiXCR, producing one record per CDR3 protein. The sample lists around 790,000 distinct CDR3 sequences; around 21% were seen once. The germline CDR1 and CDR2 sequences are DFQATT and SNEGSKA (reference sequence). V gave up 2 bases and J gave up 0 bases, with 10 bases separating them. This CDR3 has 14 amino acids. Findings of the study overall: Seasonal influenza vaccination, on each occasion, was suggested by the authors to recruit few new T cells.

This chain links TRBV20-1 with TRBJ2-5; D not certain. The sequencing used PBMCs from blood, collected around 5 days after vaccination. The receptor was isolated from a man aged 50 to 59 who received an inactivated influenza vaccine. The CDR3 bases are TGCAGTGCTAGATTGGGCAGGTACCAAGAGACCCAGTACTTC. This sequence encodes CSARLGRYQETQYF.